One and the same sample provided the 31 T cell receptor beta chains below, sequenced in a study of OX40 agonist ivuxolimab in advanced cancers. Profiled with immunoSEQ multiplex PCR; TCRdb holds only in-frame clones, not every one. Of 48,000 or so clones in the sample, 94% were seen once. The material sequenced was CD4+ or CD8+ T cells sorted from blood, taken in a trial of the OX40 agonist ivuxolimab. Receptor source: an adult with an advanced solid tumor such as melanoma, head and neck, liver or kidney cancer.

This clone was recorded once. The chain recombines TRBV11-2 with TRBJ2-1, with D uncertain. CDR1 and CDR2 from the germline V gene are SGHAT and FQNNGV. Trimming cost V 5 bases and J 0 bases, with 14 bases left between them. There are 16 residues in the CDR3. The CDR3 reads CASSLSPIFSYNEQFF. The DNA of the CDR3 is TGTGCCAGCAGCCTCTCCCCTATTTTCTCCTACAATGAGCAGTTCTTC.

This sequence joins TRBV7-8 and TRBJ2-2; D is ambiguous. CDR1 and CDR2 from the germline V gene are SGHVS and FQNEAQ. CDR3 size: 11 residues. With 11 bases removed from V and 3 bases from J, the gap between germline ends came to 7 bases. CDR3 protein: CAVLHTGELFF. The CDR3 region has the DNA TGTGCCGTCCTCCACACCGGGGAGCTGTTTTTT.

The DNA for the CDR3 is TGTGCCAGCAGCTTGGGTCTAGCGGGAGTCGCAGATACGCAGTATTTT. It yields the protein CASSLGLAGVADTQYF. The rearrangement uses TRBV5-5 and TRBJ2-3; TRBD2 agrees at 10 bases. V was pared by 0 bases and J by 4 bases, with 5 bases of the junction left unmatched. This CDR3 has 16 amino acids. Germline CDR1 reads SGHKS; CDR2 reads YYEKEE (reference sequence). Using reference TRBV5-5 and TRBJ2-3 for the parts outside the CDR3, the full variable domain is DAGVTQSPTHLIKTRGQQVTLRCSPISGHKSVSWYQQVLGQGPQFIFQYYEKEERGRGNFPDRFSARQFPNYSSELNVNALLLGDSALYLCASSLGLAGVADTQYFGPGTRLTVL.

The chain combines TRBV29-1 with TRBJ2-7; D unclear. The V end lost 7 bases, the J end lost 0 bases, and 10 bases lay between the germline ends. Germline values: CDR1 SQVTM, CDR2 ANQGSEA. This CDR3 contains 12 residues. The CDR3 sequence is CSANEDSYEQYF. The CDR3 nucleotides read TGCAGCGCCAACGAGGACTCCTACGAGCAGTACTTC.

V is TRBV28 and J is TRBJ1-5, with D uncertain. Germline lookup yields CDR1 MDHEN and CDR2 SYDVKM. The CDR3 is 14 amino acids. V was trimmed by 3 bases and J by 2 bases, leaving 8 bases between them. CDR3 region: CASSFRYGNQPQHF. DNA for the CDR3: TGTGCCAGCAGTTTTCGCTATGGCAATCAGCCCCAGCATTTT. The variable domain in full, completed from reference TRBV28 and TRBJ1-5, reads DVKVTQSSRYLVKRTGEKVFLECVQDMDHENMFWYRQDPGLGLRLIYFSYDVKMKEKGDIPEGYSVSREKKERFSLILESASTNQTSMYLCASSFRYGNQPQHFGDGTRLSIL.

The J gene is TRBJ2-5, the V gene TRBV9; the D gene is possibly TRBD2 (6 bases). The CDR3 is made up of 16 amino acids. V lost 0 bases, J lost 1 base, and 13 bases lay in between. CDR1 and CDR2 from the germline V gene are SGDLS and YYNGEE. CDR3 sequence: CASSVGNSGIQETQYF. In DNA form, the CDR3 reads TGTGCCAGCAGCGTAGGTAATAGCGGCATCCAAGAGACCCAGTACTTC.

The chain is built from TRBV6-1 and TRBJ2-7, with 9 positions matching TRBD2. Per germline, CDR1 MNHNS and CDR2 SASEGT. V shed 4 bases, J shed 0 bases, and the junction held 1 base outside the gene matches. This CDR3 spans 14 amino acids. CDR3 region: CASSGTSDSYEQYF. DNA of the CDR3: TGTGCCAGCAGTGGGACTAGCGACTCCTACGAGCAGTACTTC.

This rearrangement joins TRBV7-2 to TRBJ2-2; no definite D call. Germline CDR1 and CDR2: SGHTA and FQGNSA. The CDR3 consists of 14 residues. V shed 5 bases and J shed 3 bases, with 10 bases lying between them. CDR3 in amino acids: CASSPNSDTGELFF. In DNA form, the CDR3 reads TGTGCCAGCAGCCCGAACTCGGACACCGGGGAGCTGTTTTTT.

The chain uses TRBV29-1 and TRBJ2-1; 8 nucleotides match TRBD2. The CDR3 is 16 residues long. V shed 3 bases, J shed 3 bases, and the junction held 10 bases outside the gene matches. The germline CDR1 and CDR2 sequences are SQVTM and ANQGSEA. CDR3: CSVEGFAGGGYNEQFF. The CDR3 DNA reads as TGCAGCGTTGAGGGTTTCGCGGGAGGTGGCTACAATGAGCAGTTCTTC.

V usage is TRBV28 and J usage is TRBJ2-1; 11 nucleotides agree with TRBD2. With 6 bases clipped from V and 10 bases from J, the junction kept 17 bases outside the gene matches. The germline gives CDR1 MDHEN, CDR2 SYDVKM. This CDR3 is built from 17 residues. CDR3 protein: CASSPGLAAPATEEQFF. As DNA, the CDR3 is TGTGCCAGCAGCCCGGGACTAGCGGCACCTGCGACGGAGGAGCAGTTCTTC.

V gene TRBV19 combines with J gene TRBJ2-3, with no clear D. Trimming shortened V by 3 bases and J by 6 bases, and 4 bases separated the two germline ends. Germline V lookup: CDR1 LNHDA, CDR2 SQIVND (reference sequence). CDR3 size: 11 residues. The CDR3 region has the DNA TGTGCCAGTAGTATTGCTGATACGCAGTATTTT. Its protein is CASSIADTQYF.

This clone was detected once. The chain carries TRBV7-9 and TRBJ1-1, with D unresolved. V lost 5 bases to trimming and J lost 0 bases, with 10 bases between them. The CDR3 has 14 residues. Per the germline V gene, CDR1 is SEHNR and CDR2 is FQNEAQ (reference sequence). The CDR3 loop is CASSALGLNTEAFF. In DNA form, the CDR3 reads TGTGCCAGCAGCGCCCTAGGGTTGAACACTGAAGCTTTCTTT.

The V and J genes are TRBV5-8 and TRBJ2-1, with TRBD2 identical over 9 bases. The CDR3 contains 17 residues. CDR1 and CDR2 (germline): SGHTS, YDEGEE. J gave up 5 bases and V 3 bases, and 12 bases lay outside the gene matches. Written as DNA, the CDR3 is TGTGCCAGCAGCTCTCCACTAGCGGGTATTCTCAACAATGAGCAGTTCTTC. This gives the protein CASSSPLAGILNNEQFF.

J is TRBJ1-1 and V is TRBV5-1; D remains unclear. Germline V gene sequence: CDR1 SGHRS, CDR2 YFSETQ. The CDR3 covers 15 residues. V was cut by 4 bases and J by 8 bases, with 21 bases left in between. The CDR3, as DNA: TGCGCCAGCAGCCCAGAAACCAACCGGGATCCCGAAGCTTTCTTT. It codes for CASSPETNRDPEAFF.

This rearrangement joins TRBV27 to TRBJ2-1, with 12 bases identical to TRBD2. V was clipped by 5 bases and J by 5 bases; unmatched bases: 7. The CDR3 runs to 16 residues. The germline CDR1 and CDR2 sequences are MNHEY and SMNVEV (reference sequence). In nucleotides, the CDR3 is TGTGCCAGCAGTGGCCGGACTAGCGGGAACCACAATGAGCAGTTCTTC. Its translation is CASSGRTSGNHNEQFF.

The chain joins TRBV29-1 to TRBJ2-1, with D possibly matching TRBD2 (6 bases). The CDR3 runs to 12 residues. The germline gives CDR1 SQVTM, CDR2 ANQGSEA. The ends were cut back, 6 bases at V and 9 bases at J, with 15 bases in the middle. CDR3 DNA: TGCAGCGTCCGGACAATGGGGGGTGAGCAGTTCTTC. Its translation is CSVRTMGGEQFF.

The V call is TRBV5-1, the J call TRBJ1-1; 8 positions agree with TRBD1. The CDR3 has 15 residues. Germline V gene data show CDR1 as SGHRS and CDR2 as YFSETQ. Trimming cost V 3 bases and J 2 bases; bases outside gene matches: 6. The CDR3 bases are TGCGCCAGCAGCTCCCGACAGGGGATAAACACTGAAGCTTTCTTT. Translating gives CASSSRQGINTEAFF.

The V call is TRBV6-1, the J call TRBJ1-2; D gene uncertain. The CDR3 length is 12 residues. Trimming took off 9 bases at V and 4 bases at J, with 12 bases between the two ends. The V gene's germline CDR1 is MNHNS and CDR2 SASEGT. CDR3 DNA: TGTGCCAGTGGAAGTGATGGCTATGGCTACACCTTC. It specifies CASGSDGYGYTF.

The genes are TRBV4-1 and TRBJ2-7; D unclear. This CDR3 has 15 amino acids. The V end was cut by 1 base, the J end by 3 bases, with 13 bases between. From germline, CDR1 is MGHRA and CDR2 YSYEKL. CDR3 bases: TGCGCCAGCAGCCAAGTGATGACTTATCTCTACGAGCAGTACTTC. It specifies CASSQVMTYLYEQYF.

The V call is TRBV6-6, the J call TRBJ2-7, with 7 bases aligning to TRBD2. With 10 bases clipped from V and 6 bases from J, the junction kept 12 bases outside the gene matches. Looked up from germline, CDR1 is MNHNY and CDR2 is SVGAGI (reference sequence). The CDR3 totals 13 residues. The CDR3: CATSSGLKPEQYF. The DNA for the CDR3 is TGTGCCACATCTAGCGGTCTTAAACCCGAGCAGTACTTC.

The chain uses TRBV29-1 and TRBJ2-2; D gene uncertain. Trimming cost V 5 bases and J 6 bases, with 7 bases left between them. The CDR3 is 11 amino acids. CDR1 and CDR2 (germline): SQVTM, ANQGSEA. The CDR3 DNA follows: TGCAGCGTTCCCGGTCCCGGGGAGCTGTTTTTT. This sequence encodes CSVPGPGELFF.

The V call is TRBV30, the J call TRBJ2-6, with D tentatively TRBD1 (5 bases). The CDR3 is 15 residues long. The germline V gene encodes CDR1 GTSNPN and CDR2 SVGIG (reference sequence). V lost 0 bases, J lost 0 bases, and 6 bases lay in between. CDR3 nucleotide sequence: TGTGCCTGGAGTGTACAGGCCTCTGGGGCCAACGTCCTGACTTTC. Encoded protein: CAWSVQASGANVLTF.

This chain uses TRBV9 with TRBJ2-1; 12 positions match TRBD2. CDR3 length: 15 residues. J gave up 9 bases and V 3 bases, and 7 bases lay outside the gene matches. CDR1 and CDR2 (germline): SGDLS, YYNGEE. CDR3 sequence (DNA): TGTGCCAGCAGCGGCGGACTAGCGGGACTGGTTGAGCAGTTCTTC. Residues: CASSGGLAGLVEQFF.

This chain uses TRBV27 with TRBJ2-3, with 14 positions matching TRBD2. CDR1 is MNHEY, CDR2 SMNVEV, per germline (reference sequence). This CDR3 comprises 19 residues. The trim removed 2 bases at V and 3 bases at J, leaving 10 bases unmatched. The CDR3 sequence is CASSLEGTSGRSGTDTQYF. For the CDR3, the DNA is TGTGCCAGCAGTTTAGAAGGGACTAGCGGGAGAAGTGGAACAGATACGCAGTATTTT.

V usage is TRBV10-1 and J usage is TRBJ2-7, with 7 bases fitting TRBD2. The CDR3 has 16 amino acids. CDR1 is WNHNN and CDR2 is SYGVQD in the germline V gene (reference sequence). With V trimmed by 2 bases and J by 3 bases, 10 bases remained unmatched. CDR3 sequence: CASSEAGITGGYEQYF. The CDR3 region has the DNA TGCGCCAGCAGTGAGGCAGGCATCACGGGGGGCTACGAGCAGTACTTC.

This clone turned up a few times. The V call is TRBV6-1, the J call TRBJ2-7; weak D call: TRBD1 (6 bases). Trimming cost V 1 base and J 3 bases, with 10 bases left between them. This CDR3 region has 14 residues. Germline CDR1 reads MNHNS; CDR2 reads SASEGT. The CDR3: CASSEGQGLYEQYF. DNA for the CDR3: TGTGCCAGCAGTGAAGGGCAGGGGCTCTACGAGCAGTACTTC.

This clone has only one observation. The chain joins TRBV4-2 to TRBJ1-1; a weak D match, TRBD1 (6 bases). V was clipped by 6 bases and J by 0 bases, with 11 bases between them. CDR3 length equals 14 residues. The V gene's germline CDR1 is LGHNA and CDR2 YNFKEQ. The CDR3 here is CASRFDRLNTEAFF. The CDR3 DNA sequence: TGTGCCAGCAGGTTCGACAGGTTGAACACTGAAGCTTTCTTT.

This clone was picked up one time. This chain uses TRBV5-6 with TRBJ2-7; the match to TRBD1 covers 9 bases. This CDR3 comprises 14 residues. Germline CDR1 SGHDT, CDR2 YYEEEE. The V and J ends lost 4 bases and 1 base, in that order; junction bases with no gene match: 3. The CDR3 here is CASSPGTGSYEQYF. The CDR3 DNA follows: TGTGCCAGCAGCCCCGGGACAGGGTCCTACGAGCAGTACTTC.

V usage is TRBV7-9 and J usage is TRBJ2-5; D perhaps matches TRBD2 (6 bases). Germline V gives CDR1 SEHNR, CDR2 FQNEAQ (reference sequence). The CDR3 is made up of 13 amino acids. Trimming left V 5 bases short and J 5 bases short, with 12 bases between. DNA of the CDR3: TGTGCCAGCAGCCCGACTAGAGACGAGACCCAGTACTTC. Translation gives CASSPTRDETQYF.

This clone occurred a few times. The chain has TRBV7-2 and TRBJ2-7; D may be TRBD2 (6 bases). The ends were cut back, 2 bases at V and 7 bases at J, with 12 bases in the middle. Germline V gene lookup returns CDR1 SGHTA and CDR2 FQGNSA. This CDR3 is 13 amino acids long. The CDR3 nucleotides read TGTGCCAGCAGCTTATTAACGGGAGCGGAGCAGTACTTC. Protein sequence: CASSLLTGAEQYF. Based on the CDR3 plus reference TRBV7-2 and TRBJ2-7, the full variable domain is GAGVSQSPSNKVTEKGKDVELRCDPISGHTALYWYRQSLGQGLEFLIYFQGNSAPDKSGLPSDRFSAERTGGSVSTLTIQRTQQEDSAVYLCASSLLTGAEQYFGPGTRLTVT.

This chain connects TRBV29-1 to TRBJ1-2; possibly TRBD1 for D (6 bases). CDR1 and CDR2 from the germline V gene are SQVTM and ANQGSEA. This CDR3 comprises 13 residues. Trimming removed 7 bases from V and 2 bases from J, with 14 bases in between. The CDR3 nucleotides are TGCAGCGCCCGGACAGCGTCAAACTATGGCTACACCTTC. It yields the protein CSARTASNYGYTF.